The clone carrying this T cell receptor beta chain was seen at least ten times. Between the trimmed V and J ends, which lost 3 bases and 1 base, there was a span of 13 bases. This CDR3 has 15 amino acids. These data come from a study of patients and donors after allogeneic stem cell transplantation. TCRdb ran MiXCR on the RT-PCR reads and lists one entry per CDR3 protein. The sample contains roughly 940,000 distinct CDR3 sequences, 18% of which appear only once. The sequence derives from a human donor who was either an allogeneic HSCT recipient or a stem cell or donor lymphocyte infusion donor (not recorded which). It is not recorded whose cells these are; they may come from a transplant donor. The V call is TRBV12-3 or TRBV12-4, the J call TRBJ2-7; possible D gene TRBD2, 6 bases. Sequencing was performed on blood, either unsorted or a sorted T cell fraction (not recorded which). CDR3 region: CASSLNGGRSYEQYF. The CDR3 nucleotides read TGTGCCAGCAGTTTGAACGGGGGACGGTCCTACGAGCAGTACTTC.